The source of this TCR beta chain is a study of long-term antiretroviral therapy in people with HIV. Broader study findings: HIV repertoires spanned tighter CDR3 length ranges than controls did. Blood was collected between about 2004 and 2017, possibly under older ART regimens.

Assay version v3.0 of immunoSEQ was used, and it was run at survey level. Only in-frame clones appear in the TCRdb table, and some are missing; sequencing was by immunoSEQ multiplex PCR. The sample includes roughly 33,000 clones, 65% to 85% of them seen just once. V lost 4 bases to trimming and J lost 7 bases; unmatched junction nucleotides: 6. The CDR3 covers 16 residues. Germline V gives CDR1 SGHNT, CDR2 YYREEE (reference sequence). This clone has more than one count but fewer than ten. Antigen: not known. The sequencing here drew on unsorted PBMCs, taken 3.1 years after starting antiretroviral therapy. The chain recombines TRBV5-4 with TRBJ1-6, with 12 bases fitting TRBD1. The clonotype comes from a woman between 45 and 60 years old with HIV. CDR3 in amino acids: CASSAGTGGRNSPLHF. The CDR3 nucleotides are TGTGCCAGCAGCGCCGGGACAGGGGGCAGGAATTCACCCCTCCACTTT.